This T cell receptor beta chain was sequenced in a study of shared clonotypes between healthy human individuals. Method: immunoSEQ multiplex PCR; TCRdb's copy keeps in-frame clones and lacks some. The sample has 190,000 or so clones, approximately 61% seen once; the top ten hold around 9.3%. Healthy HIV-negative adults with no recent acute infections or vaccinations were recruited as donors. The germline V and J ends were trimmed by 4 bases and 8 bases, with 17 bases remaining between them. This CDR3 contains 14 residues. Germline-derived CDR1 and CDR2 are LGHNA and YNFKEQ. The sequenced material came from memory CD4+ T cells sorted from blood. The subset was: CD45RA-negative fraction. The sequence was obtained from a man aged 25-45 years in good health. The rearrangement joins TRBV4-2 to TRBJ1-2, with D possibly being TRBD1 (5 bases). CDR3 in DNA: TGTGCCAGCAGCCGAGACTTAGGGACTCGGGGCTACACCTTC. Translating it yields CASSRDLGTRGYTF.